Presented here are 10 T cell receptor beta chains from one specimen sequenced in a study of identical twins. TCRdb independently ran MiXCR on the 5' RACE reads; one entry per CDR3 protein. The data show about 530,000 distinct CDR3 sequences, approximately 20% seen once. These same data were also listed under a study on yellow fever vaccine responses in identical twins.

Sequenced input: CD4+ T cells sorted from blood. Every receptor here comes from a woman in her late teens or twenties in good health.

There are a few counts of this clonotype. V usage is TRBV2 and J usage is TRBJ2-1, with TRBD2 matching 13 bases. The CDR3 consists of 15 residues. Germline CDR1 and CDR2: SNHLY and FYNNEI. With 4 bases clipped from V and 7 bases from J, the junction kept 4 bases outside the gene matches. The CDR3 region is CASSAILAGGNEQFF. The CDR3 DNA reads TGTGCCAGCAGTGCAATACTAGCGGGAGGGAATGAGCAGTTCTTC.

The genes are TRBV12-3 or TRBV12-4 and TRBJ1-2, with D uncertain. There are 13 residues in the CDR3. Trimming removed 0 bases at V and 4 bases at J, with 6 bases between. CDR3 bases: TGTGCCAGCAGTTTAGCAAGAGGCTATGGCTACACCTTC. Protein: CASSLARGYGYTF.

The V gene is TRBV6-5, the J gene TRBJ1-1, with D possibly matching TRBD1 (6 bases). The germline V gene encodes CDR1 MNHEY and CDR2 SVGAGI. V was clipped by 2 bases and J by 8 bases, with 15 bases between them. The CDR3 has 14 residues. CDR3 sequence (DNA): TGTGCCAGCAGTTACCACCAGGACAGCTCCGAAGCTTTCTTT. This gives the protein CASSYHQDSSEAFF.

This clonotype was counted between two and nine times. This rearrangement joins TRBV15 to TRBJ1-2; weak D call: TRBD1 (5 bases). Looked up from germline, CDR1 is LNHNV and CDR2 is YYDKDF (reference sequence). V shed 0 bases and J shed 4 bases, with 12 bases lying between them. CDR3 length: 15 amino acids. The CDR3 loop reads CATSRDRGTGYGYTF. CDR3 in DNA: TGTGCCACCAGCAGAGATCGGGGGACGGGCTATGGCTACACCTTC.

This clonotype was observed at least ten times. This sequence joins TRBV12-3 or TRBV12-4 and TRBJ2-3, with D perhaps matching TRBD2 (5 bases). The CDR3 totals 14 residues. Trimming took off 1 base at V and 6 bases at J, with 11 bases between the two ends. The CDR3 is CASSLDVLVDTQYF. DNA of the CDR3: TGTGCCAGCAGTTTAGACGTACTAGTCGATACGCAGTATTTT.

The chain combines TRBV12-3 or TRBV12-4 with TRBJ2-7; 8 bases fit TRBD2. The V segment lost 3 bases and the J segment 0 bases; nucleotides outside the gene matches: 4. This CDR3 contains 15 residues. In DNA, the CDR3 is TGTGCCAGCAGTTTGGAGCGGGAGCGCTCCTACGAGCAGTACTTC. Translated: CASSLERERSYEQYF.

The CDR3 DNA reads as TGTGCCAGCAGTTACTCCGGCGGAAACACCATATATTTT. It codes for CASSYSGGNTIYF. V usage is TRBV6-5 and J usage is TRBJ1-3; D uncertain. Trimming removed 0 bases from V and 4 bases from J, with 4 bases in between. The germline V gene has CDR1 MNHEY and CDR2 SVGAGI. CDR3 length: 13 residues.

The genes are TRBV12-3 or TRBV12-4 and TRBJ1-1; 8 bases are shared with TRBD1. V trimming: 5 bases; J trimming: 4 bases; junction bases outside the gene matches: 6. This CDR3 comprises 14 residues. The CDR3 sequence: CASSRTGIRTEAFF. The CDR3 DNA follows: TGTGCCAGCAGTCGGACAGGGATTCGCACTGAAGCTTTCTTT.

This clonotype was seen a few times. The chain links TRBV11-2 to TRBJ2-2, with 13 bases that match TRBD2. J was trimmed by 5 bases and V by 4 bases; bases with no gene match: 1. The germline V gene has CDR1 SGHAT and CDR2 FQNNGV. The CDR3 length is 15 residues. The chain's CDR3 is CASSWGLAGTGELFF. The CDR3 DNA reads TGTGCCAGCAGCTGGGGACTAGCGGGGACCGGGGAGCTGTTTTTT.

This clonotype showed up many times. The chain is built from TRBV27 and TRBJ2-1, with D maybe TRBD1 (6 bases). V lost 2 bases and J 2 bases, leaving 16 bases between the germline ends. The CDR3 totals 17 residues. CDR1 and CDR2 from the germline V gene are MNHEY and SMNVEV (reference sequence). CDR3 bases: TGTGCCAGCAGTTTAGATCCCCGGCCAGGGGCCTACAATGAGCAGTTCTTC. Translation gives CASSLDPRPGAYNEQFF.